This TCR beta chain originates from a study of blood T cell repertoires in COVID-19. CDR3 length: 17 amino acids. V gave up 3 bases and J gave up 4 bases; unmatched junction bases: 7. Germline CDR1 reads MGHRA; CDR2 reads YSYEKL. Patients at the Seattle site were enrolled during active infection and followed longitudinally. Original data processing: Cell counts per sample came from amplifying reference gene primers. The table came from immunoSEQ multiplex PCR; TCRdb's copy has only in-frame clones and leaves some out. That table furnishes V, J and clone size, whereas the DNA furnished D and trimming. The sample shows fewer than 300,000 clones, roughly 90% of them seen only once.

Sample: peripheral blood. This clonotype originated in a woman aged 30 to 39 with COVID-19, enrolled during active disease. This rearrangement joins TRBV4-1 to TRBJ2-1; 12 nucleotides agree with TRBD2. The CDR3 loop reads CASSQSGTSGPYNEQFF. The CDR3 coding sequence is TGCGCCAGCAGCCAGAGTGGGACTAGCGGGCCATACAATGAGCAGTTCTTC.